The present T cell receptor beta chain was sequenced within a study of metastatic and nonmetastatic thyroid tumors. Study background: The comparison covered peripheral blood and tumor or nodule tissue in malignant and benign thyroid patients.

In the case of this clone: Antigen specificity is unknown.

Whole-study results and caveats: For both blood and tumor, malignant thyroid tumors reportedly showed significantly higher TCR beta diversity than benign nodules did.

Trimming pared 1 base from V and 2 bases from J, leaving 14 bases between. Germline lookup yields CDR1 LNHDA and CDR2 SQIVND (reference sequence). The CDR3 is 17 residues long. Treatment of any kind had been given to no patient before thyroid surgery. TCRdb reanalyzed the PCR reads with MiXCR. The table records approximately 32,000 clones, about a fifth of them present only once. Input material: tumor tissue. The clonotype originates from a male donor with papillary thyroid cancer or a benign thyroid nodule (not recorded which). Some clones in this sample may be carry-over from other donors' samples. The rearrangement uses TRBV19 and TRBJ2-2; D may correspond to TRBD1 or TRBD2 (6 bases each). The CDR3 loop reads CASSIVTGAYNTGELFF. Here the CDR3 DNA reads TGTGCCAGTAGTATAGTAACGGGGGCCTACAACACCGGGGAGCTGTTTTTT.